The text below deals with one TCR beta chain. What antigen it recognizes has not been identified. There are no base qualities to consult, and no much larger clone falls within one base. This entry comes from a study of tumor-infiltrating lymphocytes in oesophageal squamous cell carcinoma (dated by TCRdb to 2015 to 2016). Library creation used PCR. Sequencing was performed on an Illumina HiSeq 2000. TCRdb passed the public sequencing reads through fastp at Q25 and MiXCR, retaining productive beta sequences. Rows with one shared CDR3 protein collapse into an entry with the most common genes and DNA. Within this sample are approximately 18,000 distinct CDR3 sequences, with less than 55% of them counted one time only. The ten most abundant clones make up around 32% of the sample. Sequenced sample: normal esophageal tissue next to the tumor. This clonotype was obtained from a female donor with esophageal squamous cell carcinoma.

The DNA sequence is as follows: TGTGCCAGCAGAAGGACTAGCGGCCAAGGGGACCAGGAGCAGTTCTTC. It codes for CASRRTSGQGDQEQFF. In this chain, TRBV12-3 or TRBV12-4 is recombined with TRBJ2-3, with 10 bases in between that match TRBD2. The end of the DNA is better explained by TRBJ2-1, so the J call may be wrong. Spanning cysteine to phenylalanine, the CDR3 consists of 16 amino acids. This entry keeps only the CDR3 DNA: 48 bases, framed from base 1.